Presented here are 21 T cell receptor beta chains from one specimen sequenced in a study of identical twins. TCRdb fed the 5' RACE reads into MiXCR, producing one record per CDR3 protein. The table shows about 470,000 distinct CDR3 sequences, with 20% to 25% occurring only once. These sequences were also reported in another study, on T cells expressing NK-cell markers.

The sequenced sample consisted of CD4+ T cells sorted from blood. All receptors come from a woman aged 18 to 35 in good health.

This chain joins TRBV20-1 and TRBJ1-2; 8 nucleotides match TRBD1. Germline CDR1 reads DFQATT; CDR2 reads SNEGSKA (reference sequence). The CDR3 is 12 amino acids. Trimming removed 0 bases from V and 7 bases from J; junction bases left unmatched: 1. The CDR3 sequence: CSARDQGAGYTF. In DNA, the CDR3 is TGCAGTGCTAGAGATCAGGGGGCTGGCTACACCTTC.

CDR3 residues: CASEQGLTYNEQFF. In nucleotides, the CDR3 is TGTGCCAGCGAACAGGGCTTGACCTACAATGAGCAGTTCTTC. This rearrangement joins TRBV6-2 or TRBV6-3 to TRBJ2-1, with D maybe TRBD1 (6 bases). There are 14 residues in the CDR3. Trimming pared 8 bases from V and 2 bases from J, leaving 13 bases between. CDR1 and CDR2 (germline): MNHEY, SVGEGT.

This clonotype occurred a few times. This sequence joins TRBV10-3 and TRBJ2-2; TRBD1 matches 9 bases. The CDR3 length is 15 residues. With V trimmed by 5 bases and J by 5 bases, 6 bases remained unmatched. Germline CDR1 reads ENHRY; CDR2 reads SYGVKD. The CDR3 coding sequence is TGTGCCATCAGTCCGGGACAGGGAAAAACCGGGGAGCTGTTTTTT. This encodes CAISPGQGKTGELFF.

The V and J genes are TRBV6-1 and TRBJ2-7; D might be TRBD1 or TRBD2, each matching 5 bases. Germline V gene sequence: CDR1 MNHNS, CDR2 SASEGT. The CDR3 consists of 13 residues. V was shortened by 4 bases and J by 6 bases, with 13 bases between the two germline ends. The CDR3 loop is CASSAQARGEQYF. The CDR3 DNA sequence: TGTGCCAGCAGTGCTCAAGCGAGGGGCGAGCAGTACTTC.

The CDR3 bases are TGCGCCAGCAGTGGAGTGGCCCCGGATACGCAGTATTTT. Its translation is CASSGVAPDTQYF. The chain is built from TRBV10-1 and TRBJ2-3; D remains unclear. The germline V gene encodes CDR1 WNHNN and CDR2 SYGVQD (reference sequence). The CDR3 runs to 13 residues. V lost 4 bases and J 6 bases, leaving 11 bases between the germline ends.

V usage is TRBV11-1 and J usage is TRBJ2-7, with 7 nucleotides matching TRBD1. The length of the CDR3 is 14 residues. The germline V gene has CDR1 SGHAT and CDR2 FQDESV (reference sequence). J was trimmed by 5 bases and V by 5 bases; bases with no gene match: 9. The DNA of the CDR3 is TGTGCCAGCAGCGTTTTTAAGGGGGCAAACGAGCAGTACTTC. It encodes CASSVFKGANEQYF.

The rearrangement joins TRBV5-1 to TRBJ2-3, with 8 bases fitting TRBD2. The ends lost 3 bases at V and 5 bases at J; junction bases unmatched: 11. The CDR3 totals 16 residues. The germline CDR1 and CDR2 sequences are SGHRS and YFSETQ. CDR3 nucleotide sequence: TGCGCCAGCAGCTCCTCTCTACGGGGGGGCCTAGATACGCAGTATTTT. This sequence encodes CASSSSLRGGLDTQYF.

This clonotype was detected ten times or more. The rearrangement links TRBV5-1 to TRBJ2-2; unclear D gene. The ends were cut back, 1 base at V and 1 base at J, with 5 bases in the middle. CDR1 and CDR2 from the germline V gene are SGHRS and YFSETQ. The CDR3 is made up of 14 amino acids. CDR3 DNA: TGCGCCAGCAGCTTGTTCATGAACACCGGGGAGCTGTTTTTT. Translated: CASSLFMNTGELFF.

V is TRBV7-6 and J is TRBJ2-2; no clear D. The CDR3 covers 16 residues. Deletions cut 5 bases from V and 1 base from J, with 14 bases between. The germline gives CDR1 SGHVS, CDR2 FNYEAQ. The CDR3 protein is CASSPPPAGNTGELFF. CDR3 coding DNA: TGTGCCAGCAGCCCACCCCCGGCCGGGAACACCGGGGAGCTGTTTTTT.

This chain uses TRBV18 with TRBJ2-1; D might be TRBD1 or TRBD2, each matching 5 bases. The CDR3 is 15 residues long. Germline V gene lookup returns CDR1 KGHSH and CDR2 LQKENI. V was trimmed by 3 bases and J by 7 bases, leaving 16 bases between them. The CDR3 DNA reads TGTGCCAGCTCACCGAGGGGTTACCCCCTGAATGAGCAGTTCTTC. Encoded protein: CASSPRGYPLNEQFF.

At least ten counts were recorded for this clonotype. The V gene is TRBV15, the J gene TRBJ1-1; D remains ambiguous. This CDR3 comprises 15 residues. Trimming cost V 0 bases and J 0 bases, with 8 bases left between them. Germline V CDR1 and CDR2: LNHNV, YYDKDF (reference sequence). The CDR3 loop is CATSRDKGLNTEAFF. In DNA form, the CDR3 reads TGTGCCACCAGCAGAGATAAAGGGCTGAACACTGAAGCTTTCTTT.

This clonotype has a handful of counts. This chain joins TRBV6-1 and TRBJ2-5; D ambiguous. Germline V gene sequence: CDR1 MNHNS, CDR2 SASEGT. V was clipped by 9 bases and J by 4 bases, with 21 bases between them. The CDR3 is 15 amino acids. The CDR3 reads CASGPLIQVGETQYF. DNA of the CDR3: TGTGCCAGTGGCCCGTTGATCCAGGTGGGAGAGACCCAGTACTTC.

V gene TRBV12-3 or TRBV12-4 combines with J gene TRBJ2-2, with a possible D match to TRBD1 (6 bases). The CDR3 length is 13 residues. Trimming cost V 6 bases and J 8 bases, with 13 bases left between them. The CDR3 loop is CASRRTELGELFF. CDR3 DNA: TGTGCCAGCAGGCGGACAGAGTTAGGGGAGCTGTTTTTT.

This chain links TRBV18 with TRBJ1-5; tentative D call: TRBD1 (6 bases). Germline CDR1 is KGHSH and CDR2 is LQKENI. The CDR3 has 14 residues. Deletions cut 3 bases from V and 4 bases from J, with 10 bases between. CDR3 bases: TGTGCCAGCTCACCGGCCCAGGGGAATCAGCCCCAGCATTTT. Its protein product is CASSPAQGNQPQHF.

The V gene is TRBV6-5, the J gene TRBJ2-1; D not certain. The CDR3 totals 18 residues. V lost 2 bases and J 0 bases, leaving 17 bases between the germline ends. Germline V lookup: CDR1 MNHEY, CDR2 SVGAGI. The CDR3 DNA follows: TGTGCCAGCAGTTACATCTCTACAGCCGCTATCTCCTACAATGAGCAGTTCTTC. It is translated as CASSYISTAAISYNEQFF.

CDR3 sequence: CASGLARTGSSDTQYF. The CDR3 DNA reads as TGTGCTAGTGGTTTGGCCCGGACAGGGAGCAGTGATACGCAGTATTTT. The chain links TRBV12-5 to TRBJ2-3, with 8 bases aligning to TRBD1. V trimming: 1 base; J trimming: 6 bases; junction bases outside the gene matches: 9. CDR1 and CDR2 (germline): LGHNT, FRNRAP. The CDR3 has 16 amino acids.

This clonotype has only a few counts. J is TRBJ2-5 and V is TRBV15; 8 positions match TRBD2. Trimming at V came to 1 base and at J to 4 bases, leaving 11 bases not matched to a gene. Germline values: CDR1 LNHNV, CDR2 YYDKDF (reference sequence). The CDR3 sequence is 17 residues long. Here the CDR3 DNA reads TGTGCCACCAGCAGAGGAAAAGCGGGAGAATCGAGAGAGACCCAGTACTTC. Its protein is CATSRGKAGESRETQYF. The entire variable domain, with the rest obtained from reference TRBV15 and TRBJ2-5, is as follows: DAMVIQNPRYQVTQFGKPVTLSCSQTLNHNVMYWYQQKSSQAPKLLFHYYDKDFNNEADTPDNFQSRRPNTSFCFLDIRSPGLGDTAMYLCATSRGKAGESRETQYFGPGTRLLVL.

In its sample, this clonotype was seen a few times. The chain is built from TRBV20-1 and TRBJ2-3, with TRBD2 identical over 12 bases. Germline loops: CDR1 DFQATT, CDR2 SNEGSKA (reference sequence). Germline trimming cut 5 bases from V and 3 bases from J; bases unmatched to any gene: 3. This CDR3 is 14 amino acids long. CDR3 residues: CSAPSGGATDTQYF. CDR3 in DNA: TGCAGTGCTCCTAGCGGGGGGGCTACAGATACGCAGTATTTT.

The chain recombines TRBV27 with TRBJ2-5; a possible D gene is TRBD2 (5 bases). This CDR3 comprises 13 residues. V lost 6 bases and J 5 bases, leaving 13 bases between the germline ends. Germline CDR1 MNHEY, CDR2 SMNVEV (reference sequence). The CDR3 nucleotides are TGTGCCAGCAGGCCACGGGGTTGGGAGACCCAGTACTTC. As protein: CASRPRGWETQYF.

This clonotype has a handful of counts. The chain uses TRBV24-1 and TRBJ2-1; D uncertain. The CDR3 sequence is 15 residues long. Trimming took off 3 bases at V and 2 bases at J, with 10 bases between the two ends. CDR1 is KGHDR and CDR2 is SFDVKD in the germline V gene. The CDR3 reads CATSDPSWAYNEQFF. The DNA of the CDR3 is TGTGCCACCAGTGATCCCTCATGGGCCTACAATGAGCAGTTCTTC.

A few counts support this clonotype. The rearrangement joins TRBV20-1 to TRBJ2-7, with 9 positions matching TRBD1. CDR1 is DFQATT and CDR2 is SNEGSKA in the germline V gene (reference sequence). J was trimmed by 2 bases and V by 2 bases; bases with no gene match: 4. CDR3 size: 14 residues. The DNA of the CDR3 is TGCAGTGCTAGACGGGGGACAGGGCCCTACGAGCAGTACTTC. Its protein is CSARRGTGPYEQYF.